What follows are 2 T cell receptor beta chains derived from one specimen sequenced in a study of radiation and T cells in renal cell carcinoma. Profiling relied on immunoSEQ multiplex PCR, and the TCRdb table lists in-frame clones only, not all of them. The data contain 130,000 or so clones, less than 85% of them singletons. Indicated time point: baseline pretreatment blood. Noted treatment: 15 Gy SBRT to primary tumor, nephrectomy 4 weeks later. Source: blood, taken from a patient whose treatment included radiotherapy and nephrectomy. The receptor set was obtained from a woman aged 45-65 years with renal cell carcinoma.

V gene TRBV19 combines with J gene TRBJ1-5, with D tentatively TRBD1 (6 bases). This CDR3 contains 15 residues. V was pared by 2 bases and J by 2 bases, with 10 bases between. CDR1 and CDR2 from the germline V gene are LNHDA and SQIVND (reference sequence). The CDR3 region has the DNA TGTGCCAGTAGTATAAGGGGGTTGCGCAATCAGCCCCAGCATTTT. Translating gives CASSIRGLRNQPQHF.

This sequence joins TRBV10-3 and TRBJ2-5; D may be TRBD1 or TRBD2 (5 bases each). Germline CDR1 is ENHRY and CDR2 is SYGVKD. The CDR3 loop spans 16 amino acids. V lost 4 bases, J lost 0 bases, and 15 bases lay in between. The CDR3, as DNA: TGTGCCATCAGTGTAGGGCAGGGACCCAACCAAGAGACCCAGTACTTC. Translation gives CAISVGQGPNQETQYF.